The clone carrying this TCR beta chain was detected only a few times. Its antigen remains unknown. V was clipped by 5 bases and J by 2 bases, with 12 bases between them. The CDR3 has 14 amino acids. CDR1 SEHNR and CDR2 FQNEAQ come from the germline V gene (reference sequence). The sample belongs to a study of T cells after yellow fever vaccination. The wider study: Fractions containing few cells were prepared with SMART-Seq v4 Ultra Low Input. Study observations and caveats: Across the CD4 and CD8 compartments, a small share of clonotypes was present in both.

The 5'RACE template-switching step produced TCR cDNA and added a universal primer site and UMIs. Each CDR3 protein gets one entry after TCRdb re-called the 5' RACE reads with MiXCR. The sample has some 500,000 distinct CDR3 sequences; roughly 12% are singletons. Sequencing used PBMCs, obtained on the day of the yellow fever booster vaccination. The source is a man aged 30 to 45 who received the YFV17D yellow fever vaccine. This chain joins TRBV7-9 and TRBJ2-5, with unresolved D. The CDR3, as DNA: TGTGCCAGCAGCCCAGACACCTATCAAGAGACCCAGTACTTC. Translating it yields CASSPDTYQETQYF.